These 8 T cell receptor beta chains came from one sample sequenced in a study of T cell responses to AZD1222 COVID-19 vaccine. Here immunoSEQ multiplex PCR was the method, and the copy in TCRdb shows in-frame clones only, minus some. This table has some 120,000 clones, roughly nine tenths appearing once. Specimen: peripheral blood, collected 28 days after the second AZD1222 dose. The receptor source for this set is an adult who received the AZD1222 COVID-19 vaccine.

The CDR3: CASSQTLRGLGANVLTF. CDR3 DNA sequence: TGTGCCAGCAGCCAAACCCTCAGGGGGCTCGGGGCCAACGTCCTGACTTTC. J is TRBJ2-6 and V is TRBV7-9; 8 bases agree with TRBD1. The CDR3 sequence is 17 residues long. Germline trimming cut 5 bases from V and 4 bases from J; bases unmatched to any gene: 10. Per germline, CDR1 SEHNR and CDR2 FQNEAQ (reference sequence). The whole variable domain, filled in from reference TRBV7-9 and TRBJ2-6, reads DTGVSQNPRHKITKRGQNVTFRCDPISEHNRLYWYRQTLGQGPEFLTYFQNEAQLEKSRLLSDRFSAERPKGSFSTLEIQRTEQGDSAMYLCASSQTLRGLGANVLTFGAGSRLTVL.

For the CDR3, the DNA is TGTGCCAGCTCACGAGACAGGAAGAACACTGAAGCTTTCTTT. Translating it yields CASSRDRKNTEAFF. The gene calls are TRBV18 and TRBJ1-1; D may be TRBD1 (6 bases). Between the trimmed V and J ends, which lost 4 bases and 1 base, there was a span of 10 bases. This CDR3 has 14 residues. In germline, CDR1 is KGHSH, CDR2 LQKENI.

The V call is TRBV6-5, the J call TRBJ2-3; D could derive from TRBD1 or TRBD2 (5 bases each). The CDR3 length is 14 residues. Germline-derived CDR1 and CDR2 are MNHEY and SVGAGI. Trimming removed 5 bases at V and 2 bases at J, with 11 bases between. The CDR3 bases are TGTGCCAGCAGTCGGGACGGGTTCACAGATACGCAGTATTTT. It translates to CASSRDGFTDTQYF.

This clone was seen just once. The genes are TRBV19 and TRBJ1-5; 7 positions match TRBD1. CDR3 length: 14 residues. The germline V gene encodes CDR1 LNHDA and CDR2 SQIVND (reference sequence). V was clipped by 4 bases and J by 4 bases; unmatched bases: 4. The CDR3 nucleotides read TGTGCCAGTAGTAAGGAACAGGGGAATCAGCCCCAGCATTTT. Translating gives CASSKEQGNQPQHF. The whole variable domain, filled in from reference TRBV19 and TRBJ1-5, reads DGGITQSPKYLFRKEGQNVTLSCEQNLNHDAMYWYRQDPGQGLRLIYYSQIVNDFQKGDIAEGYSVSREKKESFPLTVTSAQKNPTAFYLCASSKEQGNQPQHFGDGTRLSIL.

The V gene is TRBV20-1, the J gene TRBJ2-7; 10 positions match TRBD2. This CDR3 region has 16 residues. Per the germline V gene, CDR1 is DFQATT and CDR2 is SNEGSKA (reference sequence). V gave up 3 bases and J gave up 4 bases; unmatched junction bases: 12. The CDR3 spells CSASHPSGGRVYEQYF. The DNA for the CDR3 is TGCAGTGCTAGTCATCCTAGCGGGGGACGGGTTTACGAGCAGTACTTC.

The chain is built from TRBV4-2 and TRBJ1-1, with 9 bases aligning to TRBD1. CDR1 and CDR2 (germline): LGHNA, YNFKEQ. The CDR3 spans 14 residues. V shed 1 base, J shed 4 bases, and the junction held 1 base outside the gene matches. The CDR3 DNA sequence: TGTGCCAGCAGCCAAGCGACAGGGGGCACTGAAGCTTTCTTT. It is translated as CASSQATGGTEAFF.

V gene TRBV5-6 combines with J gene TRBJ2-7, with D uncertain. The CDR3 length is 15 residues. The V end was cut by 3 bases, the J end by 1 base, with 14 bases between. Per the germline V gene, CDR1 is SGHDT and CDR2 is YYEEEE. Here the CDR3 DNA reads TGTGCCAGCAGCTCGTACGTCGAGCTTTCCTACGAGCAGTACTTC. Translated, it gives CASSSYVELSYEQYF.

V is TRBV6-4 and J is TRBJ1-3, with 9 bases identical to TRBD1. The CDR3 spans 15 residues. CDR1 and CDR2 (germline): MRHNA, SNTAGT. The V gene end was trimmed by 8 bases and the J gene end by 0 bases; junction bases not matched to a gene: 5. The CDR3 DNA reads as TGTGCCAGCCTCCGGGACAGGGCCTCTGGAAACACCATATATTTT. Residues: CASLRDRASGNTIYF.